This paragraph covers one TCR beta chain sequence. The antigen remains undetermined. J lost 6 bases, V lost 1 base, and 2 bases had no gene match. The CDR3 totals 14 residues. CDR1 and CDR2 (germline): SGHVS, FQNEAQ. The data were taken from a study of cytomegalovirus exposure and HLA in healthy donors. Study-wide results and limits: Cytomegalovirus-associated TCR beta chains were listed, numbering around 150.

The donors were in the approximately 120-subject validation cohort; that cohort was separate from the approximately 730-subject first cohort. This table comes from immunoSEQ multiplex PCR, and its TCRdb copy is limited to in-frame clones, with some not included. This table has approximately 280,000 clones, 65% to 90% appearing once. The chain recombines TRBV7-8 with TRBJ1-4, with 7 bases aligning to TRBD1. This TCR came from a woman aged 18-29 years in good health and CMV-seronegative. The material sequenced was PBMCs. The CDR3 DNA is TGTGCCAGCAGCTTAGGAGGGACAGATGAAAAACTGTTTTTT. It translates to CASSLGGTDEKLFF.